The clone carrying this T cell receptor beta chain has a handful of counts. J gave up 6 bases and V 5 bases, and 7 bases lay outside the gene matches. Germline lookup yields CDR1 LNHDA and CDR2 SQIVND (reference sequence). This CDR3 has 14 amino acids. The PCR employed 60 Vbeta primers together with 13 Jbeta primers. The table came from immunoSEQ multiplex PCR; TCRdb's copy has only in-frame clones and leaves some out. The table has about 130,000 clones, about four fifths seen once. These data originate in a study of cytomegalovirus exposure and HLA in healthy donors. Sequencing was carried out using PBMCs. This rearrangement joins TRBV19 to TRBJ1-1; 9 bases fit TRBD1. This sequence was found in a man aged 25-45 years in good health and CMV-seronegative. In DNA form, the CDR3 reads TGTGCCAGTAGTGCGGGACAGGGTGTCCCTGAAGCTTTCTTT. This sequence encodes CASSAGQGVPEAFF.